This T cell receptor beta chain was documented in a study of T cells in Graves' hyperthyroidism and ophthalmopathy. This clonotype turned up a few times. As yet, its antigen is unknown. The source material, RNA transcripts, was used to amplify TCR beta CDR3 regions. The TCR CDR3 was amplified in a first-round RT-PCR using the HTBI primer set. TCRdb used MiXCR to reprocess the multiplex PCR reads, holding one entry per CDR3 protein. The top ten hold approximately 7.2% of the sample, which has hundreds of thousands of distinct CDR3 sequences, about 45% seen once. Study findings and constraints: In validation, the model predicted ophthalmopathy. These predictions came a median about 6 months before onset. Most thyroid clonotypes with frequency above 0.001 were detected in blood.

The TCR sequence derives from an adult man with Graves' disease, either hyperthyroidism or ophthalmopathy (not recorded which). Sequenced: peripheral blood or thyroid tissue (not recorded which).

Here the CDR3 reads CASSYSGTTHEQYF. For the CDR3, the DNA is TGTGCCAGCAGTTATAGCGGGACAACCCACGAGCAGTACTTC. The chain carries TRBV12-3 or TRBV12-4 and TRBJ2-7; 8 positions agree with TRBD2. There are 14 residues in the CDR3. The V gene end was trimmed by 4 bases and the J gene end by 5 bases; junction bases not matched to a gene: 7.